This T cell receptor beta chain stems from a study of cytomegalovirus exposure and HLA in healthy donors. Overall study context: A previous analysis identified approximately 110 million unique TCR beta sequences derived from around 200 million T cells.

Study outcomes and limitations: Another analysis was done later, and it associated roughly 15,000 TCR beta sequences with HLA alleles at 0.05 false discovery rate. Links to common viral pathogens appeared, in a later analysis, for several of the most significant clusters.

V was shortened by 7 bases and J by 2 bases, with 18 bases between the two germline ends. CDR3 size: 15 residues. The germline V gene encodes CDR1 SGHNT and CDR2 YYREEE (reference sequence). PCR involved 60 Vbeta and 13 Jbeta primers. Clones were sequenced by immunoSEQ multiplex PCR, and TCRdb holds only the in-frame ones, with some missing. The data contain fewer than 100,000 clones, roughly 79% of them singletons. As concerns this clone: What it recognizes is unknown.

The chain recombines TRBV5-4 with TRBJ1-2; D perhaps matches TRBD1 (5 bases). The clonotype originates from a female donor in good health and CMV-seronegative. The sequenced material came from PBMCs. As DNA, the CDR3 is TGTGCCAGCCTCGCCCGGGGGGTGATAAACTATGGCTACACCTTC. It encodes CASLARGVINYGYTF.